This T cell receptor (beta chain) appears in the sequencing data of a study of a mutant IDH1 vaccine in newly diagnosed glioma (dated by TCRdb to the early 2020s). At the level of the whole study: Of the roughly 32 treated patients, 62.5% were male and about 40% were female, and a mean age of around 40 years was recorded. Prior to enrollment, standard therapy consisting of radiotherapy alone, temozolomide alone, or radiochemotherapy with temozolomide had been administered to patients, with the combination being received by most patients. Peripheral blood was drawn at six visits: V03 (baseline), V05, V07, V10, V12 and V13. For exploratory analyses, longitudinal TCRB deep sequencing was carried out in about two dozen treated patients wherever samples were available. The full study reports these points: No apparent relationship was observed between pseudoprogression and alterations in the top peripheral T cell clonotypes detected by TCRB sequencing. Selection of PBMC samples for TCRB deep sequencing was based on availability. Immune responses induced by the vaccine were seen in about 93% of patients across multiple MHC alleles. The authors noted that analyses of patient blood samples could not be reproduced because of sample limitations.

This clone was seen a handful of times. This receptor's antigen is unknown. The sample holds no much larger clone one base away, and base qualities are not on file. The sample's time point label is to be understood as: baseline, week 1 (first vaccination visit). Explained via the paper, the treatment or condition label denotes: pre-vaccination baseline after standard-of-care therapy. Newly diagnosed WHO grade 3 or 4 IDH1-mutant astrocytomas showing loss of nuclear ATRX were present in the donors. The samples were drawn from NOA16, a multicentre, single-arm, open-label phase I trial in Germany that tested a mutant IDH1 peptide vaccine in humans for the first time. Blood drawn at visit V03 was used as the baseline sample for immunogenicity testing. Genomic DNA for TCRB sequencing was extracted from EDTA blood using the DNeasy Blood and Tissue Kit. To prepare the library, the immunoSEQ multiplex PCR assay was applied. Following the manufacturer's protocol, the hsTCRB Kit was used to amplify rearranged TCR beta chain sequences. Sequencing of TCRB libraries was carried out on an Illumina MiSeq. Regarding the original processing steps: Demultiplexing, trimming and gene mapping were performed with the kit vendor's proprietary platform. In its TCRdb copy, this immuneACCESS table keeps in-frame sequences only and misses some clones. Where compared with another copy, unresolved V genes explain less than half of these, and the others have no known cause. Clone size and the V and J calls come from that table; the DNA yielded D and trimming. This sample gives about 98,000 clones in total; approximately 90% of them show up just once. The top ten hold 0.56% of the sample.

Spanning cysteine to phenylalanine, the CDR3 consists of 11 amino acids. Of the read, only the CDR3 DNA is kept; its 33 bases are in frame from base 1. Sequences DFQATT (CDR1) and SNEGSKA (CDR2) are obtained from the germline V gene (reference sequence). This TCR came from a woman between 50 and 59 years old with glioma. This sample comprised PBMCs, obtained from a glioma patient treated with radiotherapy, temozolomide or both. In this chain, TRBV20-1 is recombined with TRBJ2-5, with 7 bases in between that match TRBD1. With the DNA end fitting TRBJ2-7 better, the J assignment may be wrong. The nucleotide sequence reads TGCAGTGCTACCCGGGACAGCGAGCAGTACTTC. This translates into CSATRDSEQYF.